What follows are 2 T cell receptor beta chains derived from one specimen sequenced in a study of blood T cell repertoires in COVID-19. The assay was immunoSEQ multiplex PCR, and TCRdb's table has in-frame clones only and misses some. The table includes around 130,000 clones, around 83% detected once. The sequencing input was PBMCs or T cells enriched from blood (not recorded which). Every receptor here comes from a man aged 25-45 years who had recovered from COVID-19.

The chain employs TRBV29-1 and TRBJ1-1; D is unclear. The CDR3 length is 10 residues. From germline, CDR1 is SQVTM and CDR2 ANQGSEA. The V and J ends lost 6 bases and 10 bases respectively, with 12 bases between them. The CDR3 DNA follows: TGCAGCGTCGACGAGGTAGGAGCTTTCTTT. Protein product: CSVDEVGAFF.

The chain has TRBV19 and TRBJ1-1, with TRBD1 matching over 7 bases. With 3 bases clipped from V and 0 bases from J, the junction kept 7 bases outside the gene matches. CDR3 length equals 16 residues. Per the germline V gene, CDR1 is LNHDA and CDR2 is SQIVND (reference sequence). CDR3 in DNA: TGTGCCAGTAGTATCGGGACAGAGACAATGAACACTGAAGCTTTCTTT. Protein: CASSIGTETMNTEAFF.